A single sample is the source of the 9 T cell receptor beta chains below, sequenced in a study of T cells in Graves' hyperthyroidism and ophthalmopathy. Amplified TCR beta CDR3 regions came from RNA transcripts. Initially, a first-round RT-PCR of the TCR CDR3 employed the HTBI primer set. TCRdb re-called the multiplex PCR reads with MiXCR, one entry per CDR3 protein. The sample records 400,000 to 600,000 distinct CDR3 sequences, around 16% being singletons. Sequencing input: blood. Source of these receptors: a woman younger than 45 with Graves' ophthalmopathy.

The chain is built from TRBV20-1 and TRBJ2-1, with D perhaps given as TRBD1 or TRBD2 (6 bases each). The CDR3 extends over 12 amino acids. CDR1 and CDR2 from the germline V gene are DFQATT and SNEGSKA (reference sequence). CDR3 region: CSRRGVYNEQFF. CDR3 in DNA: TGCAGCCGAAGGGGGGTCTACAATGAGCAGTTCTTC.

This clonotype has just a few counts. This chain links TRBV7-2 with TRBJ2-1; 7 bases line up with TRBD2. This CDR3 is 18 amino acids long. Germline V gene lookup returns CDR1 SGHTA and CDR2 FQGNSA. With V trimmed by 2 bases and J by 8 bases, 18 bases remained unmatched. This CDR3 is CASSLSGRARLGIDEQFF. CDR3 coding DNA: TGTGCCAGCAGCTTAAGTGGGAGGGCCAGGTTGGGAATAGATGAGCAGTTCTTC.

This clonotype was counted ten times or more. The rearrangement joins TRBV20-1 to TRBJ1-1; no clear D. Trimming shortened V by 3 bases and J by 3 bases, and 8 bases separated the two germline ends. The germline V gene has CDR1 DFQATT and CDR2 SNEGSKA (reference sequence). The CDR3 runs 12 residues. CDR3 amino acids: CSASQADTEAFF. The CDR3 DNA sequence: TGCAGTGCTAGTCAGGCAGACACTGAAGCTTTCTTT.

Comments on this clonotype: A much larger clone lies a single base off, so this may be a read error. The chain carries TRBV3-1 and TRBJ2-7; no clear D gene. CDR1 is LGHDT and CDR2 is YNNKEL in the germline V gene (reference sequence). The CDR3 sequence is 13 residues long. In DNA, the CDR3 is TGTGCCAGAAGCCAAGTAAGCTCCTACGAGCAGTACTTC. Residues: CARSQVSSYEQYF.

This clonotype was recorded at least ten times. This chain joins TRBV20-1 and TRBJ1-4, with TRBD1 matching over 12 bases. The length of the CDR3 is 13 residues. V lost 6 bases, J lost 7 bases, and 3 bases stayed unmatched. The germline CDR1 and CDR2 sequences are DFQATT and SNEGSKA (reference sequence). CDR3 DNA sequence: TGCAGTGCCTGGGACAGGGGGCGTGAAAAACTGTTTTTT. This codes for CSAWDRGREKLFF.

The chain has TRBV6-2 or TRBV6-3 and TRBJ2-7; unclear D gene. The length of the CDR3 is 14 residues. Germline V gene lookup returns CDR1 MNHEY and CDR2 SVGEGT. Trimming cost V 11 bases and J 2 bases, with 19 bases left between them. The CDR3 spells CAAADAGSPYEQYF. CDR3 nucleotide sequence: TGTGCCGCCGCCGACGCAGGATCTCCCTACGAGCAGTACTTC.

This clonotype was counted a few times. The CDR3 DNA follows: TGTGCCAGCAGTGCGCTCCTGTTTAGGACCACAGATACGCAGTATTTT. As protein: CASSALLFRTTDTQYF. The V and J genes are TRBV25-1 and TRBJ2-3; D is undetermined. CDR3 length: 16 residues. Germline assignment: CDR1 MGHDK and CDR2 SYGVNS. Trimming took 4 bases from V and 2 from J, leaving 16 bases between them.

The genes are TRBV28 and TRBJ2-7, with a possible D match to TRBD2 (6 bases). The V and J ends lost 2 bases and 7 bases respectively, with 21 bases between them. The CDR3 length is 16 residues. The germline V gene has CDR1 MDHEN and CDR2 SYDVKM. CDR3 protein: CASSLHRDFFSREQYF. The CDR3 region has the DNA TGTGCCAGCAGTTTACACCGGGACTTCTTTTCGAGGGAGCAGTACTTC.

J is TRBJ2-7 and V is TRBV9; a possible D gene is TRBD2 (6 bases). The germline V gene encodes CDR1 SGDLS and CDR2 YYNGEE. Trimming stripped 4 bases from V and 9 bases from J, with 17 bases between. The CDR3 sequence is 13 residues long. This chain's CDR3 is CASSPGLEVSQYF. The CDR3, as DNA: TGTGCCAGCAGCCCGGGACTGGAGGTATCGCAGTACTTC.